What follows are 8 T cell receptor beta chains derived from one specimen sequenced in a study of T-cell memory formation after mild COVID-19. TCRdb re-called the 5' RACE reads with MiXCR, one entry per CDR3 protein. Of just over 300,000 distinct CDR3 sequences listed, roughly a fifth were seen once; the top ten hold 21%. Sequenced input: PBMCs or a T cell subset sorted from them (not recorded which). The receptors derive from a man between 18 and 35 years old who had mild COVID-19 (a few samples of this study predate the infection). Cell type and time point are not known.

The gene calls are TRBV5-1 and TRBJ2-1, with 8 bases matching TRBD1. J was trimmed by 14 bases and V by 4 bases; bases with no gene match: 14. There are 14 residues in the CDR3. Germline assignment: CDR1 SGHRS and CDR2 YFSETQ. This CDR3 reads CASSPRADREMEFF. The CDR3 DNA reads TGCGCCAGCAGCCCGAGGGCGGACAGGGAAATGGAGTTCTTC.

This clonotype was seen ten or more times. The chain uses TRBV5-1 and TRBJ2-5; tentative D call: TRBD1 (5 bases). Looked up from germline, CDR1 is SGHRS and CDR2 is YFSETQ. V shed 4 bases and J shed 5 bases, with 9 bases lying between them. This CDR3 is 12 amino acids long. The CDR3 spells CASSPRAETQYF. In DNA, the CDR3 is TGCGCCAGCAGCCCCAGGGCGGAGACCCAGTACTTC.

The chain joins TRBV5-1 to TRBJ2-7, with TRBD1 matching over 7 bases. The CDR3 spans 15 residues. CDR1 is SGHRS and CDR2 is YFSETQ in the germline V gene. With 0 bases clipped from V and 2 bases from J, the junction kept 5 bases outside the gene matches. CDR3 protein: CASSLVPGGTYEQYF. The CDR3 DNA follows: TGCGCCAGCAGCTTGGTACCAGGGGGAACCTACGAGCAGTACTTC.

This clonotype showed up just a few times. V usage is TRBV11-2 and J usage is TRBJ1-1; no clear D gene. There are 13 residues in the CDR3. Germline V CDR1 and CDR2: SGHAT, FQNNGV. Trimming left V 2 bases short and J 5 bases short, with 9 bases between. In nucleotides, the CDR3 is TGTGCCAGCAGCTTACTAGGTGATACTGAAGCTTTCTTT. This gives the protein CASSLLGDTEAFF. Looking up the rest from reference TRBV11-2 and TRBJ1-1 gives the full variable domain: EAGVAQSPRYKIIEKRQSVAFWCNPISGHATLYWYQQILGQGPKLLIQFQNNGVVDDSQLPKDRFSAERLKGVDSTLKIQPAKLEDSAVYLCASSLLGDTEAFFGQGTRLTVV.

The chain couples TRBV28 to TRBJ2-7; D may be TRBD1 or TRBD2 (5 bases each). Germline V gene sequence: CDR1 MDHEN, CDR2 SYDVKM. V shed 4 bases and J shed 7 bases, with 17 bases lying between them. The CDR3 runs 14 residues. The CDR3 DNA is TGTGCCAGCAGTTCCTCCCCGGTCGAGGGGGAGCAGTACGTC. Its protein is CASSSSPVEGEQYV.

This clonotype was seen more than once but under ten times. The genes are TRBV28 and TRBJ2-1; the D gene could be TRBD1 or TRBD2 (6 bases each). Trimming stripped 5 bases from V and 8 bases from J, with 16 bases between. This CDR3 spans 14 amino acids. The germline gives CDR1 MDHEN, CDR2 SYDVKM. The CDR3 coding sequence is TGTGCCAGCAGTCAACGGGGGCCTAGGGATGAGCAGTTCTTC. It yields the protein CASSQRGPRDEQFF.

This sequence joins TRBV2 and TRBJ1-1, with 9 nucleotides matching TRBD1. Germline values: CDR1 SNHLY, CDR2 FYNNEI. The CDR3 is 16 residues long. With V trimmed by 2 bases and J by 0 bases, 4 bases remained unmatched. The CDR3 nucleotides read TGTGCCAGCAGTGAAACTGGGACAGGGTTGAACACTGAAGCTTTCTTT. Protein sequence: CASSETGTGLNTEAFF.

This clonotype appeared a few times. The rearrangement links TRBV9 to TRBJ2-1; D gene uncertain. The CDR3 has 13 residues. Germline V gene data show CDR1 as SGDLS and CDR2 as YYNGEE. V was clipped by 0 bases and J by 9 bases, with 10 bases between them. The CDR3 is CASSVAAGLEQFF. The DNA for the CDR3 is TGTGCCAGCAGCGTAGCAGCAGGCCTTGAGCAGTTCTTC.